These 23 T cell receptor beta chains were all obtained from the same sample, sequenced in a study of OX40 agonist ivuxolimab in advanced cancers. Some clones are missing from TCRdb's copy, which holds only in-frame ones; the method was immunoSEQ multiplex PCR. The sample includes around 56,000 clones, more than 85% seen only once; the top ten take roughly 1.5%. Here the sequenced sample was CD4+ or CD8+ T cells sorted from blood, taken in a trial of the OX40 agonist ivuxolimab. The source is an adult with an advanced solid tumor such as melanoma, head and neck, liver or kidney cancer.

The chain joins TRBV5-6 to TRBJ1-2; D remains unclear. Germline-derived CDR1 and CDR2 are SGHDT and YYEEEE. The V end lost 0 bases, the J end lost 4 bases, and 13 bases lay between the germline ends. The CDR3 contains 15 residues. The CDR3 is CASSLEERYLYGYTF. CDR3 in DNA: TGTGCCAGCAGCTTGGAAGAGCGTTACCTCTATGGCTACACCTTC.

This rearrangement joins TRBV9 to TRBJ2-3, with 7 bases that match TRBD2. From germline, CDR1 is SGDLS and CDR2 YYNGEE. The CDR3 loop spans 17 amino acids. The V segment lost 0 bases and the J segment 5 bases; nucleotides outside the gene matches: 12. CDR3 sequence reads: CASSVASPAGRRDTQYF. The CDR3 DNA follows: TGTGCCAGCAGCGTAGCTAGCCCAGCGGGGAGGAGAGATACGCAGTATTTT.

The rearrangement joins TRBV5-1 to TRBJ2-6; 12 bases align to TRBD1. The CDR3 covers 18 residues. Per the germline V gene, CDR1 is SGHRS and CDR2 is YFSETQ. Trimming cost V 2 bases and J 3 bases; bases outside gene matches: 6. CDR3 coding DNA: TGCGCCAGCAGCTTTTCCGGGACAGGGGGCAGTGGGGCCAACGTCCTGACTTTC. Translated: CASSFSGTGGSGANVLTF.

The chain carries TRBV28 and TRBJ2-7; D is unclear. From germline, CDR1 is MDHEN and CDR2 SYDVKM. Trimming shortened V by 2 bases and J by 5 bases, and 7 bases separated the two germline ends. The CDR3 covers 12 residues. The CDR3 loop is CASSLRFDEQYF. CDR3 DNA sequence: TGTGCCAGCAGTTTAAGGTTCGACGAGCAGTACTTC.

This clone occurred once. V is TRBV6-5 and J is TRBJ2-1; 7 bases line up with TRBD2. Germline V lookup: CDR1 MNHEY, CDR2 SVGAGI. V lost 7 bases to trimming and J lost 7 bases; unmatched junction nucleotides: 4. The CDR3 runs 12 residues. CDR3 region: CASTWGGNEQFF. The DNA for the CDR3 is TGTGCCAGCACCTGGGGGGGGAATGAGCAGTTCTTC.

This clone was picked up one time. The chain joins TRBV28 to TRBJ1-2, with D possibly TRBD1 on 5 matching bases. From germline, CDR1 is MDHEN and CDR2 SYDVKM. Trimming pared 6 bases from V and 5 bases from J, leaving 10 bases between. This CDR3 spans 12 amino acids. CDR3 sequence: CASSLRGYGYTF. The CDR3 bases are TGTGCCAGCAGCCTTAGGGGATATGGCTACACCTTC.

The chain employs TRBV5-1 and TRBJ2-3; tentative D call: TRBD2 (6 bases). Between the trimmed V and J ends, which lost 6 bases and 5 bases, there was a span of 19 bases. Looked up from germline, CDR1 is SGHRS and CDR2 is YFSETQ. CDR3 size: 15 residues. The CDR3 DNA reads TGCGCCAGCACTGCTCGGGACTCCCGAGGAGATACGCAGTATTTT. The encoded protein is CASTARDSRGDTQYF.

This clone was counted a single time. The chain carries TRBV5-1 and TRBJ2-6; possible D gene TRBD1, 6 bases. The length of the CDR3 is 16 residues. V lost 2 bases and J lost 0, with 9 bases in between. CDR1 and CDR2 (germline): SGHRS, YFSETQ. DNA for the CDR3: TGCGCCAGCAGCTTAGGACAGTCCTCTGGGGCCAACGTCCTGACTTTC. Translation gives CASSLGQSSGANVLTF.

This rearrangement joins TRBV5-6 to TRBJ2-3; no clear D gene. Germline CDR1 and CDR2: SGHDT and YYEEEE. The germline V and J ends were trimmed by 0 bases and 0 bases, with 8 bases remaining between them. This CDR3 is 15 amino acids long. The CDR3 region has the DNA TGTGCCAGCAGCTTGGGGCAGACTAGCACAGATACGCAGTATTTT. It translates to CASSLGQTSTDTQYF.

The chain links TRBV7-3 to TRBJ1-2, with D possibly TRBD1 on 5 matching bases. V was cut by 0 bases and J by 4 bases, with 15 bases left in between. The CDR3 contains 16 residues. Per germline, CDR1 SGHTA and CDR2 FQGTGA. The chain's CDR3 is CASSLTASGNPYGYTF. CDR3 sequence (DNA): TGTGCCAGCAGCTTAACGGCGTCAGGGAACCCCTATGGCTACACCTTC.

This rearrangement joins TRBV5-4 to TRBJ1-4; 7 positions agree with TRBD1. CDR1 and CDR2 from the germline V gene are SGHNT and YYREEE (reference sequence). V shed 0 bases, J shed 3 bases, and the junction held 8 bases outside the gene matches. The CDR3 has 17 residues. DNA of the CDR3: TGTGCCAGCAGCTTGGGAGGAGGGGGCGGATCTAATGAAAAACTGTTTTTT. It codes for CASSLGGGGGSNEKLFF.

The J gene is TRBJ2-5, the V gene TRBV7-2; D not certain. The CDR3 totals 14 residues. The germline gives CDR1 SGHTA, CDR2 FQGNSA. V gave up 5 bases and J gave up 0 bases, with 10 bases separating them. The CDR3 sequence is CASSPAGYQETQYF. As DNA, the CDR3 is TGTGCCAGCAGCCCGGCCGGGTACCAAGAGACCCAGTACTTC.

The chain recombines TRBV10-3 with TRBJ1-5; the D is unclear. The CDR3 extends over 13 amino acids. The V end was cut by 6 bases, the J end by 0 bases, with 6 bases between. Germline V lookup: CDR1 ENHRY, CDR2 SYGVKD. The CDR3 loop is CAISLYSNQPQHF. The CDR3, as DNA: TGTGCCATCAGCTTATATAGCAATCAGCCCCAGCATTTT.

This clone was counted once. The chain couples TRBV11-2 to TRBJ2-5, with D maybe TRBD2 (7 bases). CDR1 is SGHAT and CDR2 is FQNNGV in the germline V gene. This CDR3 region has 14 residues. Trimming shortened V by 7 bases and J by 4 bases, and 16 bases separated the two germline ends. The CDR3 region has the DNA TGTGCCAGCACCCTCCGGGGGGCGGTAGAGACCCAGTACTTC. Translation gives CASTLRGAVETQYF.

The J gene is TRBJ2-7, the V gene TRBV14; D call uncertain. This CDR3 has 11 amino acids. Germline V lookup: CDR1 SGHDN, CDR2 FVKESK. V was pared by 8 bases and J by 6 bases, with 11 bases between. CDR3 nucleotides: TGTGCCAGCGGTCCTGGGGTCGAGCAGTACTTC. Protein product: CASGPGVEQYF.

The rearrangement joins TRBV2 to TRBJ2-5; D is possibly TRBD1 or TRBD2 (6 bases each). Germline lookup yields CDR1 SNHLY and CDR2 FYNNEI. The CDR3 is made up of 15 amino acids. The germline V and J ends were trimmed by 6 bases and 2 bases, with 16 bases remaining between them. CDR3 in amino acids: CASRIQGGRQETQYF. DNA for the CDR3: TGTGCCAGCAGAATACAGGGAGGTAGACAAGAGACCCAGTACTTC.

The chain carries TRBV28 and TRBJ2-1; 8 bases align to TRBD1. Germline CDR1 is MDHEN and CDR2 is SYDVKM. This CDR3 is built from 12 residues. With 6 bases clipped from V and 12 bases from J, the junction kept 7 bases outside the gene matches. CDR3 in amino acids: CASSGQGRRQFF. The DNA for the CDR3 is TGTGCCAGCAGCGGACAGGGTCGTCGGCAGTTCTTC. Drawing the rest from reference TRBV28 and TRBJ2-1, the complete variable domain is DVKVTQSSRYLVKRTGEKVFLECVQDMDHENMFWYRQDPGLGLRLIYFSYDVKMKEKGDIPEGYSVSREKKERFSLILESASTNQTSMYLCASSGQGRRQFFGPGTRLTVL.

The gene calls are TRBV13 and TRBJ1-2; 8 bases fit TRBD1. Germline V gene lookup returns CDR1 PRHDT and CDR2 FYEKMQ (reference sequence). Germline trimming cut 4 bases from V and 8 bases from J; bases unmatched to any gene: 15. The CDR3 spans 16 residues. Here the CDR3 DNA reads TGTGCCAGCAGCTCTCCTAAGGACAGGGTAGTTGAGGGCTACACCTTC. Protein: CASSSPKDRVVEGYTF. Looking up the rest from reference TRBV13 and TRBJ1-2 gives the full variable domain: AAGVIQSPRHLIKEKRETATLKCYPIPRHDTVYWYQQGPGQDPQFLISFYEKMQSDKGSIPDRFSAQQFSDYHSELNMSSLELGDSALYFCASSSPKDRVVEGYTFGSGTRLTVV.

The chain links TRBV10-2 to TRBJ1-3; no clear D. CDR1 and CDR2 from the germline V gene are WSHSY and SAAADI. The CDR3 sequence is 11 residues long. With 7 bases removed from V and 2 bases from J, the gap between germline ends came to 3 bases. The CDR3 DNA follows: TGCGCCAGCACAGCTGGAAACACCATATATTTT. The encoded protein is CASTAGNTIYF.

This chain links TRBV28 with TRBJ1-2; D is ambiguous. V was pared by 6 bases and J by 6 bases, with 8 bases between. CDR3 length equals 11 residues. Looked up from germline, CDR1 is MDHEN and CDR2 is SYDVKM. The CDR3 protein is CASSRTDGYTF. In DNA, the CDR3 is TGTGCCAGCAGCCGTACAGATGGCTACACCTTC.

V usage is TRBV29-1 and J usage is TRBJ1-2; TRBD1 is a possible D gene (6 bases). CDR1 is SQVTM, CDR2 ANQGSEA, per germline. This CDR3 is 15 amino acids long. V was pared by 6 bases and J by 4 bases, with 21 bases between. The CDR3 reads CSVVDSTKTTYGYTF. CDR3 nucleotides: TGCAGCGTGGTGGACAGCACAAAAACAACCTATGGCTACACCTTC. The full variable domain, its missing parts supplied by reference TRBV29-1 and TRBJ1-2, is SAVISQKPSRDICQRGTSLTIQCQVDSQVTMMFWYRQQPGQSLTLIATANQGSEATYESGFVIDKFPISRPNLTFSTLTVSNMSPEDSSIYLCSVVDSTKTTYGYTFGSGTRLTVV.

V usage is TRBV29-1 and J usage is TRBJ1-2; D not resolved. V was pared by 0 bases and J by 10 bases, with 12 bases between. The CDR3 covers 12 residues. CDR1 and CDR2 from the germline V gene are SQVTM and ANQGSEA. This CDR3 is CSVEDPSGSYTF. DNA for the CDR3: TGCAGCGTTGAAGATCCGTCCGGATCCTACACCTTC.

This clone turned up a few times. V gene TRBV19 combines with J gene TRBJ1-5; 10 bases are shared with TRBD1. The CDR3 contains 16 residues. J gave up 2 bases and V 5 bases, and 6 bases lay outside the gene matches. CDR1 and CDR2 (germline): LNHDA, SQIVND (reference sequence). CDR3 residues: CASSGRTGGGNQPQHF. CDR3 nucleotides: TGTGCCAGTAGTGGACGGACAGGGGGAGGCAATCAGCCCCAGCATTTT.